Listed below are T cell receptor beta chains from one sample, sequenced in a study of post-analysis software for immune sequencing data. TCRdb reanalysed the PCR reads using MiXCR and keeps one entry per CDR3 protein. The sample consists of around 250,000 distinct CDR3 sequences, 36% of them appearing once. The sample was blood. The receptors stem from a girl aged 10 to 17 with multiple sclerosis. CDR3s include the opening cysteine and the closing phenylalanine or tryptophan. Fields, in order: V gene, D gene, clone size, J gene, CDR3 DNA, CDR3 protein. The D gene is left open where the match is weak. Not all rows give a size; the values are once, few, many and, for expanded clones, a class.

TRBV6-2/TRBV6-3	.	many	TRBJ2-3	TGTGCCAGCAGTTATAGGGAATGGGCAGATACGCAGTATTTT	CASSYREWADTQYF
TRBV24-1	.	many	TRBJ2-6	TGTGCCACCAGTGCCGGGGCCAACGTCCTGACTTTC	CATSAGANVLTF
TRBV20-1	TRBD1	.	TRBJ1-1	TGCAGTGCTAGGGAAACAGGGGGTGTGAACACTGAAGCTTTCTTT	CSARETGGVNTEAFF
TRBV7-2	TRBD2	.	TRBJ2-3	TGTGCCAGCAGCTTGGATAGCGGGGGGACAGATACGCAGTATTTT	CASSLDSGGTDTQYF
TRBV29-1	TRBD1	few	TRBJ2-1	TGCAGCGTTGATCCTGCAGGGGGCAATGAGCAGTTCTTC	CSVDPAGGNEQFF
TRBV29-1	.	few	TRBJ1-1	TGCAGCGTTGAAGATTGGCCTAACACTGAAGCTTTCTTT	CSVEDWPNTEAFF
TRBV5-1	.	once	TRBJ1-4	TGCGCCAGCGGCCCCGTGGGAGTTGGAGAAAAACTGTTTTTT	CASGPVGVGEKLFF
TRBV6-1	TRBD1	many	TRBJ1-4	TGTGCCAGCAGTAAGGGGGCCACCGGAGAAAAACTGTTTTTT	CASSKGATGEKLFF
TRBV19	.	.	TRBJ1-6	TGTGCCAGTAGTTGGCAGGATCGGTATAATTCACCCCTCCACTTT	CASSWQDRYNSPLHF
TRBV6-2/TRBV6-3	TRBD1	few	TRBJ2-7	TGTGCCAGCAGTTACTCGAGGGACAGCTCCTACGAGCAGTACTTC	CASSYSRDSSYEQYF
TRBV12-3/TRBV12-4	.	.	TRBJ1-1	TGTGCCAGCAGTGTGAACAGGGACACTGAAGCTTTCTTT	CASSVNRDTEAFF
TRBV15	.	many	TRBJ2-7	TGTGCCACCAGCCCCGGTCGCTCCTACGAGCAGTACTTC	CATSPGRSYEQYF
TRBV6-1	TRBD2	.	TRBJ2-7	TGTGCCAGCAGTAGGATAGCGGGAGACGGCGAGCAGTACTTC	CASSRIAGDGEQYF
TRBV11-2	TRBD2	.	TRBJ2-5	TGTGCCAGCAGCTTAGATGTTACTAGCGGGAGGGCCGGGGAGACCCAGTACTTC	CASSLDVTSGRAGETQYF
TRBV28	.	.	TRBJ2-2	TGTGCCAGCAGGGCCGGGGTCGGGGAGCTGTTTTTT	CASRAGVGELFF
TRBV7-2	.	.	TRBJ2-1	TGTGCCAGCAGCTTAGAAGGTTGGATGGGGAATGAGCAGTTCTTC	CASSLEGWMGNEQFF
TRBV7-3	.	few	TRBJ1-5	TGTGCCAGCAGCCAAGGAGGAGATCAGCCCCAGCATTTT	CASSQGGDQPQHF
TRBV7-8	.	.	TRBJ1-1	TGTGCCAGCAGCAAATATGGGAGCACTGAAGCTTTCTTT	CASSKYGSTEAFF
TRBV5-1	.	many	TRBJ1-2	TGCGCCAGCAGCTTGGAACAGACGCCGGGGGGCTACACCTTC	CASSLEQTPGGYTF
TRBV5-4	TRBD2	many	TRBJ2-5	TGTGCCAGCAGCTTCCTCCAGGCTAGCGGGACCGTGGCCCAGTACTTC	CASSFLQASGTVAQYF
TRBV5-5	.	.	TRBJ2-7	TGTGCCAGCAGCTTGCGGGACTTCTACGAGCAGTACTTC	CASSLRDFYEQYF
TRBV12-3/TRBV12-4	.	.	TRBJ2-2	TGTGCCAGCAGCCAAGGGGCGGAGGGCACCGGGGAGCTGTTTTTT	CASSQGAEGTGELFF
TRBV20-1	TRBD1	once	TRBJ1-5	TGCAGTGCTAGCCGGACAGGGGATCTGGAAAGCAATCAGCCCCAGCATTTT	CSASRTGDLESNQPQHF
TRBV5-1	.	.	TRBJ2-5	TGCGCCAGCAGTCCCGGGGCAGGGCCTTCGGAGACCCAGTACTTC	CASSPGAGPSETQYF
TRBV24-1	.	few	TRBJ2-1	TGTGCCACCAGTGGCCACTCCTCGTACAATGAGCAGTTCTTC	CATSGHSSYNEQFF
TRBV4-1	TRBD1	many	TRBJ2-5	TGCGCCAGCAGCCAAGAAGGTGGACAGGGTGCAGAGACCCAGTACTTC	CASSQEGGQGAETQYF
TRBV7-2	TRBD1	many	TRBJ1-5	TGTGCCAGCAGCTTACGACAGGGTGAACAACCCCAGCATTTT	CASSLRQGEQPQHF
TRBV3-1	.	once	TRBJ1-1	TGTGCCAGCAGCCTAATCGGGACTGAAGCTTTCTTT	CASSLIGTEAFF
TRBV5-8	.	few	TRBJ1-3	TGTGCCAGCAGCCTCGTTACAGGGCTGACTGGAAACACCATATATTTT	CASSLVTGLTGNTIYF
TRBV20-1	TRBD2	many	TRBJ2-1	TGCAGTGCTAGAGGAGTAGCGGGAGCGGCTGAGCAGTTCTTC	CSARGVAGAAEQFF
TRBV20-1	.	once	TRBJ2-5	TGCAGTGCTAGAGATATCACGGTTCAAGAGACCCAGTACTTC	CSARDITVQETQYF
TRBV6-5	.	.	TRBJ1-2	TGTGCCAGCAGAAACTACTATGGCTACACCTTC	CASRNYYGYTF
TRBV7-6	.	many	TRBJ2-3	TGTGCCAGCAGCGTCGGGACTGCCGGGCTCACAGATACGCAGTATTTT	CASSVGTAGLTDTQYF
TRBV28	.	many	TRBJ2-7	TGTGCCAGCGGGAGAGGGGGTTTCTACGAGCAGTACTTC	CASGRGGFYEQYF
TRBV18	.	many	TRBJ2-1	TGTGCCAGCTCACCACCCTCAGGGGTGAATAAGCAGTTCTTC	CASSPPSGVNKQFF
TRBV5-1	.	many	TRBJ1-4	TGCGCCAGCAGCCCGCTCGCTTCTAATGAAAAACTGTTTTTT	CASSPLASNEKLFF
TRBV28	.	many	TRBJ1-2	TGTGCCAGCAGCCTACCCGGGACGACGGACGATGGCTACACCTTC	CASSLPGTTDDGYTF
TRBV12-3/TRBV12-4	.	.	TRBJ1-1	TGTGCCAGCAGTTTAGGGGGCTTCAACACTGAAGCTTTCTTT	CASSLGGFNTEAFF
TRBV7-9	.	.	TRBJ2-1	TGTGCCAGCAGCCGCGGGGAGAGCTACAATGAGCAGTTCTTC	CASSRGESYNEQFF
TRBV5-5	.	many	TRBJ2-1	TGTGCCAGCAGCTTTGACCCCGGGATTAATGAGCAGTTCTTC	CASSFDPGINEQFF
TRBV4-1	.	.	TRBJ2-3	TGCGCCAGCAGCCAAGACCCCAACACAGATACGCAGTATTTT	CASSQDPNTDTQYF
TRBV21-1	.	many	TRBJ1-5	TGTGCCAGCGGAGTACAGGAGGAAACCCAAAATCAGCCCCAGCATTTT	CASGVQEETQNQPQHF
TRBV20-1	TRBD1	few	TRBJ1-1	TGCAGTGCTAGCAGAGTCCCGGGACAGGGGGCGGGCACTGAAGCTTTCTTT	CSASRVPGQGAGTEAFF
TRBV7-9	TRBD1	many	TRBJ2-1	TGTGCCAGCAGCCGGGGGACAGGGCAGCTAGTGGAGCAGTTCTTC	CASSRGTGQLVEQFF
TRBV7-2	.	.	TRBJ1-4	TGTGCCATCCCCCCCCCGGGGGGCTCCGATGAAAAACTGTTTTTT	CAIPPPGGSDEKLFF
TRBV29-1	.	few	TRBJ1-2	TGCAGCGTTGAAGGTTTAGGGGACTATGGCTACACCTTC	CSVEGLGDYGYTF
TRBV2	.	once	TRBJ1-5	TGTGCCAGCGGAGGCGTCGGGAATCAGCCCCAGCATTTT	CASGGVGNQPQHF
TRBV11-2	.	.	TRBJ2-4	TGTGCCAGCAGCCCTCAGGGACTAGCCAAAAACATTCAGTACTTC	CASSPQGLAKNIQYF
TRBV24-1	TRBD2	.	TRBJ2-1	TGTGCCACCAGTGGTTCAACTAGCGGGCAGAATGAGCAGTTCTTC	CATSGSTSGQNEQFF
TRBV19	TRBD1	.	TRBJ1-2	TGTGCCAGTAGATCGACAGGGAGAAACTATGGCTACACCTTC	CASRSTGRNYGYTF
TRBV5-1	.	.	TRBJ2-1	TGCGCCAGCAGCTTGTCGGTCCTAGGGATAGCCAATGAGCAGTTCTTC	CASSLSVLGIANEQFF
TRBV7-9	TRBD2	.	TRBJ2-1	TGTGCCAGCAGCACTACGACTAGCGGATTCCCCTCCTACAATGAGCAGTTCTTC	CASSTTTSGFPSYNEQFF
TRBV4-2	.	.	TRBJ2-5	TGTGCCAGCAGCCCGGGAGTAGGGGGGGAGACCCAGTACTTC	CASSPGVGGETQYF
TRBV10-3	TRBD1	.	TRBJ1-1	TGTGCCATCAGTGACCTAACAGGGGAGGGGACTGAAGCTTTCTTT	CAISDLTGEGTEAFF
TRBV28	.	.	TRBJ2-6	TGTGCCAGCAGTTTAATCCCCTGGCACTCTGGGGCCAACGTCCTGACTTTC	CASSLIPWHSGANVLTF
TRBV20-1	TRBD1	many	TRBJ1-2	TGCAGTGCTCCTAGTCCCGGGACAGGGTTCGGCCCTGGCTACACCTTC	CSAPSPGTGFGPGYTF
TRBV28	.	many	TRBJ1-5	TGTGCCAGCACCCGGGTCCAGGGCAATCAGCCCCAGCATTTT	CASTRVQGNQPQHF